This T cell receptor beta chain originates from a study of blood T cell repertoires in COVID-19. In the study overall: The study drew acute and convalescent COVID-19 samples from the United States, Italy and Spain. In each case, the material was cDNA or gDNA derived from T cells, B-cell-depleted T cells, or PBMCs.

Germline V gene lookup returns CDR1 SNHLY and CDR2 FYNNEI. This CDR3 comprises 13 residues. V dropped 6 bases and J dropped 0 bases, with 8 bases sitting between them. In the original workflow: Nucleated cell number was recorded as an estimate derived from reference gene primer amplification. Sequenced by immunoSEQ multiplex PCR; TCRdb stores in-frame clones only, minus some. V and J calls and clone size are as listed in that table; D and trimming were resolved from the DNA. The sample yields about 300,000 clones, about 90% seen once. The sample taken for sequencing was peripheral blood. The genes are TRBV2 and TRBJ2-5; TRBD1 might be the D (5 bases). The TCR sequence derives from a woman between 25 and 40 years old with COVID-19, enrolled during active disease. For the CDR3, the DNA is TGTGCCAGCAGGACAGTGTACCAAGAGACCCAGTACTTC. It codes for CASRTVYQETQYF.